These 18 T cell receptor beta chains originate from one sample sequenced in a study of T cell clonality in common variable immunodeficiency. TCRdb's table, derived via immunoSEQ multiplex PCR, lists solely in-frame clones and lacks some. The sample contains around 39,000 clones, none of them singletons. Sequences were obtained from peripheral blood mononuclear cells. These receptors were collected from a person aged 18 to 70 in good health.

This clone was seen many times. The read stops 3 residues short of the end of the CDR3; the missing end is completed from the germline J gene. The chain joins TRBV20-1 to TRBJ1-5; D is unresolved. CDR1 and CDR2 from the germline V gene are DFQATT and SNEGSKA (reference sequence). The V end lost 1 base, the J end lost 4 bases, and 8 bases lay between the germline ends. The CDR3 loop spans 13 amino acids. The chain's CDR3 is CSARGPLNQPQHF. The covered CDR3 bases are TGCAGTGCTAGAGGTCCTCTTAATCAGCCC.

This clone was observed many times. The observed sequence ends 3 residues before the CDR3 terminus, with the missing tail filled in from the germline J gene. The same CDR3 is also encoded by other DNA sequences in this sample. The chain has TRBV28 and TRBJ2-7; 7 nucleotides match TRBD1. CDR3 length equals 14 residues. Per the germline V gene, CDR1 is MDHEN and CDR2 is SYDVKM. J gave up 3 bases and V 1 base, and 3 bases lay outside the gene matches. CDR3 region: CASSLSAGGYEQYF. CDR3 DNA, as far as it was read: TGTGCCAGCAGTTTATCGGCAGGGGGCTACGAG.

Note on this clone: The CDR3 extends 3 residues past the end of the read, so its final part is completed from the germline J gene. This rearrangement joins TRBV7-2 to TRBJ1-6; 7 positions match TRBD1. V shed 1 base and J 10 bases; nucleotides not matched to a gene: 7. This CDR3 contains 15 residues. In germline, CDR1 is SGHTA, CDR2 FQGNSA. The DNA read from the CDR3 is TGTGCCAGCAGCTTAGGAACAGGGGTTGAATCACCC. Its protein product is CASSLGTGVESP. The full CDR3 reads CASSLGTGVESPLHF.

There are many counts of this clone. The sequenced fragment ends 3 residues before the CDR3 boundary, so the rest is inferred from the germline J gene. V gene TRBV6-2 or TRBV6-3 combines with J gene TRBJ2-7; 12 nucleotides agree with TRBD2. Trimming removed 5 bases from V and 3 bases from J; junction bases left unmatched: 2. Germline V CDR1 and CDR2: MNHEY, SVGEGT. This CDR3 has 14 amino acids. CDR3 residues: CASSPGLAGYEQYF. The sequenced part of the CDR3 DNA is TGTGCCAGCAGTCCGGGACTAGCGGGCTACGAG.

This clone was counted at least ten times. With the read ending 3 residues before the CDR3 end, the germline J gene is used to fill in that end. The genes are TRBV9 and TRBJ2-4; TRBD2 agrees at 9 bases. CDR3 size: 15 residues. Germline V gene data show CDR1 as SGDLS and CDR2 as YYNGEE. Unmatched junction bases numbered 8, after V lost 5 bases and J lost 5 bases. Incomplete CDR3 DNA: TGTGCCAGCAGTCCAGCAGGACTAGCGCAAAACATT. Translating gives CASSPAGLAQNI. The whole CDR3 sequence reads CASSPAGLAQNIQYF.

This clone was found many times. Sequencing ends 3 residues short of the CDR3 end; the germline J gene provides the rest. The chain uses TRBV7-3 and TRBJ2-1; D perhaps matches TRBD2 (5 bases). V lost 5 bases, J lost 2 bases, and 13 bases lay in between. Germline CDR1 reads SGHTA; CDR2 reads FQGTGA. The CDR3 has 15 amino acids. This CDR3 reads CASSLLSGPYNEQFF. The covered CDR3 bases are TGTGCCAGCAGCCTACTAAGCGGACCCTACAATGAG.

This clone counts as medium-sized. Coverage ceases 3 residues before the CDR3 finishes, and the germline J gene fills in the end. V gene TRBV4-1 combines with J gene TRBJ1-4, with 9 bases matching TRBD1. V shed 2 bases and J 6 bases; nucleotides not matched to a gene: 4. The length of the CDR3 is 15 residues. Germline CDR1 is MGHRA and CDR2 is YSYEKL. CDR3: CASSQTGTGHEKLFF. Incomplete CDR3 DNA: TGCGCCAGCAGCCAAACCGGGACAGGGCATGAAAAA.

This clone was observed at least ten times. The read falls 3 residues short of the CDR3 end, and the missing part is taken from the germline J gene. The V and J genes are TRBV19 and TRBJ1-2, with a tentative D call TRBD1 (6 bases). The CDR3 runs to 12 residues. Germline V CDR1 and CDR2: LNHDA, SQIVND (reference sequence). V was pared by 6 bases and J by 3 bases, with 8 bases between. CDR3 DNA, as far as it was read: TGTGCCAGTAGCAACAGGGACTATGGC. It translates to CASSNRDYG. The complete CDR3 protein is CASSNRDYGYTF.

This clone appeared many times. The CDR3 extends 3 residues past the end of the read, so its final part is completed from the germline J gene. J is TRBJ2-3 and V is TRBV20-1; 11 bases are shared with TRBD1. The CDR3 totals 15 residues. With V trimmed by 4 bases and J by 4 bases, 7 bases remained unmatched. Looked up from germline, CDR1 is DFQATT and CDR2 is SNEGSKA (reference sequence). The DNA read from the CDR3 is TGCAGTGCTACCATGGACAGGGGGCATGCAGATACG. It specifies CSATMDRGHADT. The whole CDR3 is CSATMDRGHADTQYF.

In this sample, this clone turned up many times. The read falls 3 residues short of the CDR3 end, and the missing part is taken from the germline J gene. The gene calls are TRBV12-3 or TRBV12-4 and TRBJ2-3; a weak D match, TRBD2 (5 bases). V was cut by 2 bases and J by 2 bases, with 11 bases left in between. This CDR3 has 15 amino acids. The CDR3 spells CASSLRGLHTDTQYF. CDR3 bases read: TGTGCCAGCAGTTTAAGAGGACTCCACACAGATACG.

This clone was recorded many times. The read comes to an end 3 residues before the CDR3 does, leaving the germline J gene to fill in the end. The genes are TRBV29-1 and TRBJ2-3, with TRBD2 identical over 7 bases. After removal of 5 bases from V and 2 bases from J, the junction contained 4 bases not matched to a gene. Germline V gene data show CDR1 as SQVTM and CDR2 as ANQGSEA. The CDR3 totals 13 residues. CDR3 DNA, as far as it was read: TGCAGCGTTAAACTAGCGCTCACAGATACG. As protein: CSVKLALTDT. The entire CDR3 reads CSVKLALTDTQYF.

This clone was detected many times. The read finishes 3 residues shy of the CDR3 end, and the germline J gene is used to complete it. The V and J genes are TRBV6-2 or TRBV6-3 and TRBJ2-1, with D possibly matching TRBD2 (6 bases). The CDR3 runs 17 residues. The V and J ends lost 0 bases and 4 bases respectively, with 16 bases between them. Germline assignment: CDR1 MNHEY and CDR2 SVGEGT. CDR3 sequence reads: CASSYSMVGLVYNEQFF. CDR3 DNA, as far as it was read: TGTGCCAGCAGTTACTCGATGGTGGGACTGGTATACAATGAG.

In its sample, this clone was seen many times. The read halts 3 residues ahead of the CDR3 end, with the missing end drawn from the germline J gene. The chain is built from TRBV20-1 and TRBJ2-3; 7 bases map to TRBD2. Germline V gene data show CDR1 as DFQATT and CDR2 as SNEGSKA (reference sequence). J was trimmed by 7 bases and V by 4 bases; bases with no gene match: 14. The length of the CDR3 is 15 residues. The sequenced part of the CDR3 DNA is TGCAGTGCTACCAATCTAGCGGAGAGAAGGTATACG. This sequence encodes CSATNLAERRYT. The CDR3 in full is CSATNLAERRYTQYF.

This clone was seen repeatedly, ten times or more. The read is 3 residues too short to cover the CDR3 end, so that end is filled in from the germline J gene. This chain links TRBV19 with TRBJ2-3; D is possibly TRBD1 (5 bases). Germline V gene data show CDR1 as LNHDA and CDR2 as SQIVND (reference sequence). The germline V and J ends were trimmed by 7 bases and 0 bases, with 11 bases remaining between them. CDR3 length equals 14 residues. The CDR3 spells CASKVRASTDTQYF. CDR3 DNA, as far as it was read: TGTGCCAGTAAGGTCAGGGCTAGCACAGATACG. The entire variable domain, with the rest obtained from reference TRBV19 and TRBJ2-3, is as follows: DGGITQSPKYLFRKEGQNVTLSCEQNLNHDAMYWYRQDPGQGLRLIYYSQIVNDFQKGDIAEGYSVSREKKESFPLTVTSAQKNPTAFYLCASKVRASTDTQYFGPGTRLTVL.

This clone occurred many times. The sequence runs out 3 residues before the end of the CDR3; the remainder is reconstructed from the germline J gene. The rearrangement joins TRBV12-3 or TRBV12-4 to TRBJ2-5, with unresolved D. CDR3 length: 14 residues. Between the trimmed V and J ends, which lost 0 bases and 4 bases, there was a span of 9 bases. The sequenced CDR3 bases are TGTGCCAGCAGTTTAGCGCTAACTCGAGAGACC. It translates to CASSLALTRET. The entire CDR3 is CASSLALTRETQYF.

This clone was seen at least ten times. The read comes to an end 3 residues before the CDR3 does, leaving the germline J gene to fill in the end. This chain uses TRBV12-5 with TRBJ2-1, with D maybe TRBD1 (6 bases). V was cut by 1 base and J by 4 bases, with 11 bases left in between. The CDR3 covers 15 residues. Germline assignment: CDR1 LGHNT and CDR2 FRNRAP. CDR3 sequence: CASGLGQGRYNEQFF. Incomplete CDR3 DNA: TGTGCTAGTGGTTTGGGGCAGGGGCGGTACAATGAG.

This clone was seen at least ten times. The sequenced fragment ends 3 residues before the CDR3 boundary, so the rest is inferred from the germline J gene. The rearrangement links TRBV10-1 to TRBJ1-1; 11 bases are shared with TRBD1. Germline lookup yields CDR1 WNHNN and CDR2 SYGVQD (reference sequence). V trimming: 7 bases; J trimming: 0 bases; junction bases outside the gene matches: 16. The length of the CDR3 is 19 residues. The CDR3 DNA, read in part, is TGCGCCAGCACCACTGGGTGGACAGGGGGCGGGAATCTGAACACTGAA. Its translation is CASTTGWTGGGNLNTE. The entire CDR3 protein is CASTTGWTGGGNLNTEAFF.

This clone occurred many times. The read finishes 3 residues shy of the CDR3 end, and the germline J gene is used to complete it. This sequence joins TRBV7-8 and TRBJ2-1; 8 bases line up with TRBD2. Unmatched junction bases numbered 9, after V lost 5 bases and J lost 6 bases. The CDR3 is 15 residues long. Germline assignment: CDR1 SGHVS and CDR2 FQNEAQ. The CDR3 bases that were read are TGTGCCAGCAGCGCGTCCAGCGGGAGAGGCAATGAG. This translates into CASSASSGRGNE. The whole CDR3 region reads CASSASSGRGNEQFF.